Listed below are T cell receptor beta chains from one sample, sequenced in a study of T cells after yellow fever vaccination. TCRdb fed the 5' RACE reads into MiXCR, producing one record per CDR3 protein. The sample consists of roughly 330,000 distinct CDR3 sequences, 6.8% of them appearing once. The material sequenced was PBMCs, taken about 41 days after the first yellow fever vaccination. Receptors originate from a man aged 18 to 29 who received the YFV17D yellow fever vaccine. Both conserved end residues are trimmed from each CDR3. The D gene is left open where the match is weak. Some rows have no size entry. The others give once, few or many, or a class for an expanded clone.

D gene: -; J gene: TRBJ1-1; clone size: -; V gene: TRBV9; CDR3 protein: ASSKDSLNTEAF
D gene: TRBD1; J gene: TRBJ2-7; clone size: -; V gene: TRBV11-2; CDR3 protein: ASSLLTGGEQY
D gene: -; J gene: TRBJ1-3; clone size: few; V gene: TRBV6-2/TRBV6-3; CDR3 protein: ASTGAYSGNTIY
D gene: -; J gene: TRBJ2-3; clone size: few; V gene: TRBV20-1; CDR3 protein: SARVQGRADTQY
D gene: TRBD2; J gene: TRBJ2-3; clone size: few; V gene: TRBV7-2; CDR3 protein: ASSAGDRTQY
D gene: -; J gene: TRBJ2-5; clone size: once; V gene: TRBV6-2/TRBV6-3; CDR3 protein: ASSYPVRQEETQY
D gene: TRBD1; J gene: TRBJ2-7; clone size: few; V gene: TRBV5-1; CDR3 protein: ASSLGQGVDEQY
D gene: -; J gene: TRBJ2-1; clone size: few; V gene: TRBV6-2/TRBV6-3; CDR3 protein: ASSAAREYNEQF
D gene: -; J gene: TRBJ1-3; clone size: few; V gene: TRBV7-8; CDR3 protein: ASSLAAPGSGNTIY
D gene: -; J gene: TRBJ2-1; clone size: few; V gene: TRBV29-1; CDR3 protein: SVAPRGRHNEQF
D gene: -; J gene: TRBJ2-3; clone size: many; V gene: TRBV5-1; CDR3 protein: ASSLRTADVAQY
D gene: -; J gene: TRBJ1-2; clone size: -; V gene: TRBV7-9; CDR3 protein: ASSQEVDYGYT
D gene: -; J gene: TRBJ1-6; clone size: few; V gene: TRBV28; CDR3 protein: ASSTGDSPLH
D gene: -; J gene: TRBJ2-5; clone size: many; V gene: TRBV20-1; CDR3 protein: SASGQETQY
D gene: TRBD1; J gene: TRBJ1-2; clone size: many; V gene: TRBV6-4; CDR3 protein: ASTLLWDSWISGARHYGYT
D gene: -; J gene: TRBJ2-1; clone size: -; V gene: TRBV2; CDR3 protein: ASRLTIGTDPNEQF
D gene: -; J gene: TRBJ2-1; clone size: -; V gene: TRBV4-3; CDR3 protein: ASSQGFASGRGGLEQF
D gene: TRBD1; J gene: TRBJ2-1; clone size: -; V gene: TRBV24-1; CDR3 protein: ATSGDRVLWSNEQF
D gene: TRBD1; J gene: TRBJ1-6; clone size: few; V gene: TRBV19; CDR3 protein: ASSRSTGGFYNSPLH
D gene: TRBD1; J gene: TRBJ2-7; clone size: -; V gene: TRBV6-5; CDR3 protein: ASSYSTGYEEQY
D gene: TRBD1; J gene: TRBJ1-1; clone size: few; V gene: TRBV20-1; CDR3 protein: SASSLTGANTEAF
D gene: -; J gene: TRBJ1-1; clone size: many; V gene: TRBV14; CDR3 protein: ASSQDRQLNTEAF
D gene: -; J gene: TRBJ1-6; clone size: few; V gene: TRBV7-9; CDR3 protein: ASSYLSSSYNSPLH
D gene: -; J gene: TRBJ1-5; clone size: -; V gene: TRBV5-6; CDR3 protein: ASSFWSASNQPQH
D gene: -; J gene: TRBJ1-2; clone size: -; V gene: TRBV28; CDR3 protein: ASSMTQGDGYT
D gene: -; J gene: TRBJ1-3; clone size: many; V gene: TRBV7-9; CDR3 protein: ASSLSDSSHTIY
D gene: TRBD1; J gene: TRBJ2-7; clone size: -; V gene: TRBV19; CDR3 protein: ASSGQGTDEQY
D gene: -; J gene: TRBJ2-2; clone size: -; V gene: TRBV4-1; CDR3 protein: ASSQGRTNTGELF
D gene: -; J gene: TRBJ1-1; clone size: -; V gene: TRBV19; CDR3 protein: ASNPLGRGEAF
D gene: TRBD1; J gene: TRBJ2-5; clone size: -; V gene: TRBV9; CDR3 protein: ASSRTGWVQETQY
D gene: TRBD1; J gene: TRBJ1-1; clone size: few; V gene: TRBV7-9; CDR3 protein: ASSLEGGGVMNTEAF
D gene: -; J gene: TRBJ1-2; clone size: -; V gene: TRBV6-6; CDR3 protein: ASRPAGEDGYT
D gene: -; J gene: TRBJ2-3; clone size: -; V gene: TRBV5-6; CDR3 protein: ASSFRPPEADTQY
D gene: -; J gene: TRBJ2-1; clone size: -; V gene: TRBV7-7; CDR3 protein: ASSLGEVSDYNEQF
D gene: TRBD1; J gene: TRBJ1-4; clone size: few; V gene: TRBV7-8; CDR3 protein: ASSSRQGGGEKLF
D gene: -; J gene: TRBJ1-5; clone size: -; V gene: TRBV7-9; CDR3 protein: ASSSHKNQPQH
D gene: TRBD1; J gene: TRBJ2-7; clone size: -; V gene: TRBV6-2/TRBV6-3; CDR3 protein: ASTPAGQGSYEQY
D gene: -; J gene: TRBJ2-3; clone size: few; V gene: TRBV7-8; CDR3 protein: ASSFLIADTQY
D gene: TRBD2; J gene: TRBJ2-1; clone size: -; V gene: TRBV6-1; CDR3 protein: ASSEFGVERGYRQF
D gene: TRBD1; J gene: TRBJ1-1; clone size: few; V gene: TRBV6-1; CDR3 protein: ATDREESDTEAF
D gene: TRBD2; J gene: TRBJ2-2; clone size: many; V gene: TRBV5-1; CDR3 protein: ASSFGAGANTGELF
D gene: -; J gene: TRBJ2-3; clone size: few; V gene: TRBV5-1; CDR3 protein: ASSLNRVLISTDTQY
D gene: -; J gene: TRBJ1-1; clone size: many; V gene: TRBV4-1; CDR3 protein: ASSQVQGTDTEAF
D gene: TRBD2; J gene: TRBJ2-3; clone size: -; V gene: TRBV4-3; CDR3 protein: ASSPQMALAGGKDTQY
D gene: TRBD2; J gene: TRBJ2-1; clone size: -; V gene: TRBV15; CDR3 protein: ATSRDPAGIYNEQF